Sequencing of this T cell receptor (beta chain) was carried out in a study of human T cells and chemical hapten exposure. Overall study context: Alopecia areata, totalis or universalis affected patients, mainly female.

Described time point: patch test 1, 2 weeks after DPC sensitization. The treatment: therapeutic diphenylcyclopropenone sensitization with weekly scalp DPC. Blood was collected ahead of every patch test applied. Per the original methods: A per-sample median of roughly 96,000 TCRs was observed, with a range of roughly 23,224 to 700,000. TCRdb used MiXCR to reprocess the RACE reads, holding one entry per CDR3 protein. The V and J calls, along with clone size, are taken from TCRdb and not from the paper's own processing. The sample has around 190,000 distinct CDR3 sequences, about a fifth seen once; the top ten hold approximately 6.4%. A remark on this clonotype: No antigen is known for it.

Study-level points and caveats: Donors were affected by alopecia, so their immune reaction might vary from that of healthy individuals.

V was pared by 5 bases and J by 7 bases, with 6 bases of the junction left unmatched. Germline V gives CDR1 MDHEN, CDR2 SYDVKM. This CDR3 has 14 residues. V and J are TRBV28 and TRBJ1-5, with 9 bases aligning to TRBD1. The sample in question was whole blood, obtained in connection with sensitization to the hapten diphenylcyclopropenone (DPC). The receptor's source is a woman between 45 and 65 years old with alopecia areata. Some clones in this sample may be carry-over from other donors' samples. The CDR3 loop is CASSTAGTGQPQHF. The CDR3 DNA reads TGTGCCAGCAGTACCGCCGGGACAGGGCAGCCCCAGCATTTT. Using reference TRBV28 and TRBJ1-5 for the parts outside the CDR3, the full variable domain is DVKVTQSSRYLVKRTGEKVFLECVQDMDHENMFWYRQDPGLGLRLIYFSYDVKMKEKGDIPEGYSVSREKKERFSLILESASTNQTSMYLCASSTAGTGQPQHFGDGTRLSIL.